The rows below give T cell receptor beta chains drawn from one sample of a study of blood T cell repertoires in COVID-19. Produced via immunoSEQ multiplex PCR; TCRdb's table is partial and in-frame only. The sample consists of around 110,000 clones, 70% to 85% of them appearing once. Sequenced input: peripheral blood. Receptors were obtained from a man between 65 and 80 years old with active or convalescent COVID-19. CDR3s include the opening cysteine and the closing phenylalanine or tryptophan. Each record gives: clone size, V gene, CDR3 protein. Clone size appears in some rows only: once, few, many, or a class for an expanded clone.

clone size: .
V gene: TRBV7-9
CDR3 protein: CASSLGSRTGGLWTEAFF

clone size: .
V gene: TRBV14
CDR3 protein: CASSQQDRGASRAFF

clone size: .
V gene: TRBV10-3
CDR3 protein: CAISEQAGGRYNEQFF

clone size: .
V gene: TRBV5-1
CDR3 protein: CASSPSGSSYEQYF

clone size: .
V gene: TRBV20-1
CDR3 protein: CSASRAGVYGYTF

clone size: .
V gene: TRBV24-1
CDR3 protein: CATSVMSGGTRDTQYF

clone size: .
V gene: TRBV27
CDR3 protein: CASSLWAGTSGRMSTDTQYF

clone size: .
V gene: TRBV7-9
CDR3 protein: CASSRRQANEKLFF

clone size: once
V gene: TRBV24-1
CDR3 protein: CATSDPSGSVTDTQYF

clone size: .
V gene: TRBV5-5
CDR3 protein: CASSDRTNYGYTF

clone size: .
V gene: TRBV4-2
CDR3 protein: CASSQETGAYEQYF

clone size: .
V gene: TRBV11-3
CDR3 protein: CASSPRDRGFNEQFF

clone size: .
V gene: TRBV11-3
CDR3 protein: CASRRGTGELFF

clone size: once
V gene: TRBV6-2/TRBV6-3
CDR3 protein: CASSYPLDPQYF

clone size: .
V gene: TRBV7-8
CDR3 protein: CASSTDRGQTEAFF

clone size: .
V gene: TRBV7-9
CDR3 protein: CASSLDQPGEQYF

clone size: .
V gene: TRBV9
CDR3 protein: CASSVVRAEDEKLFF

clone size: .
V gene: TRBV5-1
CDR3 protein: CASSLEGRAGNTIYF

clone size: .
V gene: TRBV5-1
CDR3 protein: CASSLDVGRAGNEQFF

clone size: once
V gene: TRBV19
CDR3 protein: CASRLGVSSYNSPLHF

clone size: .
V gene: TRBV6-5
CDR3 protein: CASSLGSEEGYTF

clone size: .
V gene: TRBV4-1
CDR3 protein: CASSPGQGARSYEQYF

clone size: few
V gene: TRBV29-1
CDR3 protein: CSVEMRYTGSGYGYTF

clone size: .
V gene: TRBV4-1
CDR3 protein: CASSQRESGGETQYF

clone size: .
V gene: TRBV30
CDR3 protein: CAWTLDRNTEAFF

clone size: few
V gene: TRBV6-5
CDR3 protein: CASSYGRTGVSPLHF

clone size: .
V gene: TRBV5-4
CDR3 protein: CASGRGSTFTDTQYF

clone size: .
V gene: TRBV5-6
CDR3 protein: CASSLKGTVYGYTF

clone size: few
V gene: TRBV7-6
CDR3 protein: CASSYPFRDNQETQYF

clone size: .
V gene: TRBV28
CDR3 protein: CASSSQGAKNIQYF

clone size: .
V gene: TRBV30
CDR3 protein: CAWGTSGGAGETQYF

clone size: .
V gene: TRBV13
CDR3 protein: CASSFSREGGEKLFF

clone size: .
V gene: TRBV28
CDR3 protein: CASSFRGWAGYTF

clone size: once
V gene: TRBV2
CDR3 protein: CASSEGQRAPDEQFF

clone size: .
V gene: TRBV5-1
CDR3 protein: CASSATSGEYQETQYF

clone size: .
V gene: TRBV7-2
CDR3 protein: CASSTGLAITYEQYF

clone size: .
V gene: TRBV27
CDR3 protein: CASSMAGGKEQYF

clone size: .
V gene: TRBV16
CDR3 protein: CASSQGQSNQPQHF

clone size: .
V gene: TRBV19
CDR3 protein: CASSAGQGAHGYTF

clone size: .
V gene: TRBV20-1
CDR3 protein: CSASGGRGYNEQFF